These T cell receptor beta chains were read from a single sample in a study of early T cells in non-severe SARS-CoV-2 infection. TCRdb passed the 5' RACE reads through MiXCR, listing each CDR3 protein once. The sample has under 100,000 distinct CDR3 sequences; 9.5% to 12% are singletons. Sequencing was carried out using whole blood. The receptors come from an adult who was a healthcare worker with PCR-confirmed SARS-CoV-2 infection or an uninfected control (not recorded which). CDR3s include the opening cysteine and the closing phenylalanine or tryptophan. Fields, in order: V gene, clone size, J gene, D gene, CDR3 length, CDR3 protein, CDR3 DNA. D genes are given only for firm matches. For some rows the clone size is stated as once, few or many, or as a class when expanded; others skip it.

v_call: TRBV7-6; clone_size: few; j_call: TRBJ2-6; d_call: NA; cdr3_length: 16; cdr3_aa: CASSSRVPSGANVLTF; cdr3_nt: TGTGCCAGCAGCTCCCGGGTCCCCTCTGGGGCCAACGTCCTGACTTTC
v_call: TRBV6-1; clone_size: many; j_call: TRBJ1-2; d_call: NA; cdr3_length: 15; cdr3_aa: CASSEAAGADYGYTF; cdr3_nt: TGTGCCAGCAGTGAAGCGGCAGGGGCAGACTATGGCTACACCTTC
v_call: TRBV2; clone_size: many; j_call: TRBJ2-1; d_call: NA; cdr3_length: 12; cdr3_aa: CASSVGAGEQFF; cdr3_nt: TGTGCCAGCAGCGTAGGGGCGGGTGAGCAGTTCTTC
v_call: TRBV13; clone_size: many; j_call: TRBJ2-7; d_call: NA; cdr3_length: 14; cdr3_aa: CASSWTLSSYEQYF; cdr3_nt: TGTGCCAGCAGTTGGACCCTGAGCTCCTACGAGCAGTACTTC
v_call: TRBV5-1; clone_size: few; j_call: TRBJ1-1; d_call: NA; cdr3_length: 14; cdr3_aa: CASSLNGENTEAFF; cdr3_nt: TGCGCCAGCAGCTTGAACGGAGAGAACACTGAAGCTTTCTTT
v_call: TRBV6-5; clone_size: NA; j_call: TRBJ2-6; d_call: NA; cdr3_length: 17; cdr3_aa: CASNPTGTRSGANVLTF; cdr3_nt: TGTGCCAGCAATCCGACAGGAACTCGATCTGGGGCCAACGTCCTGACTTTC
v_call: TRBV6-6; clone_size: few; j_call: TRBJ2-2; d_call: NA; cdr3_length: 15; cdr3_aa: CASSYSKGKGGELFF; cdr3_nt: TGTGCCAGCAGTTACTCGAAAGGGAAGGGCGGGGAGCTGTTTTTT
v_call: TRBV5-1; clone_size: many; j_call: TRBJ1-1; d_call: TRBD1; cdr3_length: 16; cdr3_aa: CASSGTRDRPYTEAFF; cdr3_nt: TGCGCCAGCAGCGGGACCCGGGACAGACCCTATACTGAAGCTTTCTTT
v_call: TRBV3-1; clone_size: few; j_call: TRBJ2-1; d_call: NA; cdr3_length: 17; cdr3_aa: CASSQVLPLSSYNEQFF; cdr3_nt: TGTGCCAGCAGCCAAGTTCTACCTCTAAGCTCCTACAATGAGCAGTTCTTC
v_call: TRBV12-3/TRBV12-4; clone_size: NA; j_call: TRBJ1-2; d_call: TRBD1; cdr3_length: 13; cdr3_aa: CASSLSDRASYTF; cdr3_nt: TGTGCCAGCAGTTTATCGGACAGGGCCAGCTACACCTTC
v_call: TRBV3-1; clone_size: NA; j_call: TRBJ2-7; d_call: NA; cdr3_length: 15; cdr3_aa: CASSQAWDGFYEQYF; cdr3_nt: TGTGCCAGCAGCCAAGCCTGGGACGGCTTCTACGAGCAGTACTTC
v_call: TRBV20-1; clone_size: few; j_call: TRBJ1-4; d_call: NA; cdr3_length: 12; cdr3_aa: CSAYRVDEKLFF; cdr3_nt: TGCAGTGCCTACAGGGTGGATGAAAAACTGTTTTTT